This entry lists 22 T cell receptor beta chains sequenced from one sample in a study of T cell responses to AZD1222 COVID-19 vaccine. Method: immunoSEQ multiplex PCR; TCRdb's copy keeps in-frame clones and lacks some. The sample has approximately 170,000 clones; 80% to 95% are singletons. The sequencing here drew on peripheral blood, taken on day 0 of AZD1222 vaccination. Receptors originate from an adult in good health.

In this sample, this clone turned up once. V gene TRBV5-1 combines with J gene TRBJ2-1, with 8 positions matching TRBD2. The CDR3 is 20 residues long. Germline V lookup: CDR1 SGHRS, CDR2 YFSETQ. V lost 0 bases to trimming and J lost 0 bases; unmatched junction nucleotides: 14. This CDR3 is CASSLERGGPPSSSYNEQFF. Written as DNA, the CDR3 is TGCGCCAGCAGCTTGGAACGGGGGGGTCCCCCCTCGAGCTCCTACAATGAGCAGTTCTTC. Supplemented by reference TRBV5-1 and TRBJ2-1, the full variable domain reads KAGVTQTPRYLIKTRGQQVTLSCSPISGHRSVSWYQQTPGQGLQFLFEYFSETQRNKGNFPGRFSGRQFSNSRSEMNVSTLELGDSALYLCASSLERGGPPSSSYNEQFFGPGTRLTVL.

This chain uses TRBV2 with TRBJ2-5; TRBD1 or TRBD2 may be the D gene (5 bases each). The V and J ends lost 8 bases and 9 bases respectively, with 16 bases between them. The CDR3 sequence is 12 residues long. Looked up from germline, CDR1 is SNHLY and CDR2 is FYNNEI. DNA for the CDR3: TGTGCCAGCGCACAGGCTCACGGGGCCCAGTACTTC. Translating gives CASAQAHGAQYF.

V is TRBV5-1 and J is TRBJ1-2, with 8 bases fitting TRBD1. The CDR3 runs 15 residues. Germline V gene sequence: CDR1 SGHRS, CDR2 YFSETQ. After removal of 3 bases from V and 4 bases from J, the junction contained 8 bases not matched to a gene. This chain's CDR3 is CASSSGGTGVYGYTF. The CDR3 coding sequence is TGCGCCAGCAGCTCGGGGGGGACAGGAGTCTATGGCTACACCTTC.

The chain recombines TRBV7-2 with TRBJ2-1; the match to TRBD2 covers 8 bases. The V gene's germline CDR1 is SGHTA and CDR2 FQGNSA. With 5 bases clipped from V and 5 bases from J, the junction kept 11 bases outside the gene matches. The CDR3 is 16 amino acids. The CDR3 DNA reads TGTGCCAGCAGCGCACCCCGCCTAGCGGGCAACAATGAGCAGTTCTTC. The encoded protein is CASSAPRLAGNNEQFF.

The V call is TRBV6-5, the J call TRBJ1-5; D is ambiguous. The germline V gene has CDR1 MNHEY and CDR2 SVGAGI. Trimming stripped 6 bases from V and 0 bases from J, with 12 bases between. This CDR3 is 15 amino acids long. CDR3 region: CASRGNVISNQPQHF. Here the CDR3 DNA reads TGTGCCAGCAGAGGAAATGTGATTAGCAATCAGCCCCAGCATTTT.

This chain joins TRBV6-1 and TRBJ1-6, with 8 nucleotides matching TRBD1. CDR1 and CDR2 from the germline V gene are MNHNS and SASEGT. V shed 2 bases, J shed 9 bases, and the junction held 9 bases outside the gene matches. The CDR3 runs to 16 residues. CDR3 in amino acids: CASSERRTGLASPLHF. CDR3 DNA sequence: TGTGCCAGCAGTGAACGTAGGACAGGGTTAGCTTCACCCCTCCACTTT.

This chain connects TRBV19 to TRBJ2-2, with 8 bases identical to TRBD1. Germline V gene data show CDR1 as LNHDA and CDR2 as SQIVND (reference sequence). V lost 5 bases and J lost 5; bases outside the gene matches: 7. There are 15 residues in the CDR3. CDR3 protein: CASSYIRGRTGELFF. CDR3 bases: TGTGCCAGTAGTTATATCAGGGGGCGAACCGGGGAGCTGTTTTTT. Variable domain in full (rest from reference TRBV19 and TRBJ2-2): DGGITQSPKYLFRKEGQNVTLSCEQNLNHDAMYWYRQDPGQGLRLIYYSQIVNDFQKGDIAEGYSVSREKKESFPLTVTSAQKNPTAFYLCASSYIRGRTGELFFGEGSRLTVL.

The chain couples TRBV5-1 to TRBJ2-3; 7 bases map to TRBD1. The CDR3 sequence is 14 residues long. Germline V gene data show CDR1 as SGHRS and CDR2 as YFSETQ. V shed 3 bases, J shed 6 bases, and the junction held 7 bases outside the gene matches. The chain's CDR3 is CASSSGGSGDTQYF. CDR3 bases: TGCGCCAGCAGCTCAGGGGGTTCTGGCGATACGCAGTATTTT.

This rearrangement joins TRBV6-2 or TRBV6-3 to TRBJ1-6, with D unclear. Trimming removed 5 bases at V and 10 bases at J, with 15 bases between. The CDR3 covers 14 residues. CDR1 and CDR2 (germline): MNHEY, SVGEGT. This CDR3 reads CASSPQRYGSPLHF. CDR3 bases: TGTGCCAGCAGTCCCCAAAGATACGGATCACCCCTCCACTTT.

This clone was picked up one time. The rearrangement links TRBV6-6 to TRBJ1-1, with 7 bases lining up with TRBD1. The CDR3 contains 14 residues. Trimming took 5 bases from V and 4 from J; bases not matched to a gene: 7. In germline, CDR1 is MNHNY, CDR2 SVGAGI (reference sequence). In DNA form, the CDR3 reads TGTGCCAGCAGTCGGACAGGTGAGGTCACTGAAGCTTTCTTT. Its protein is CASSRTGEVTEAFF.

V is TRBV9 and J is TRBJ2-1; the match to TRBD2 covers 12 bases. The V and J ends lost 4 bases and 10 bases, in that order; junction bases with no gene match: 12. Germline V lookup: CDR1 SGDLS, CDR2 YYNGEE. CDR3 length: 16 amino acids. This CDR3 is CASSPRTSGIVQEQFF. The CDR3, as DNA: TGTGCCAGCAGCCCCCGGACTAGCGGGATTGTTCAGGAGCAGTTCTTC.

This sequence joins TRBV18 and TRBJ2-1; TRBD1 matches at 8 bases. Per germline, CDR1 KGHSH and CDR2 LQKENI. Unmatched junction bases numbered 6, after V lost 6 bases and J lost 5 bases. The CDR3 is 14 residues long. CDR3 protein: CASSVQGANNEQFF. The CDR3 coding sequence is TGTGCCAGCTCGGTCCAGGGGGCGAACAATGAGCAGTTCTTC.

The J gene is TRBJ1-3, the V gene TRBV18; a weak D match, TRBD1 (6 bases). V dropped 6 bases and J dropped 2 bases, with 11 bases sitting between them. Per germline, CDR1 KGHSH and CDR2 LQKENI. The CDR3 has 14 residues. DNA for the CDR3: TGTGCCAGCTCTCAACAGGGAGCTGGAAACACCATATATTTT. Amino acid sequence: CASSQQGAGNTIYF.

The rearrangement links TRBV18 to TRBJ2-7, with 7 bases that match TRBD1. Germline CDR1 KGHSH, CDR2 LQKENI. V was clipped by 0 bases and J by 6 bases; unmatched bases: 11. The CDR3 is 16 residues long. CDR3 sequence: CASSPPMGVTGREQYF. The CDR3 DNA reads as TGTGCCAGCTCACCACCGATGGGAGTGACAGGGCGCGAGCAGTACTTC.

The V gene is TRBV27, the J gene TRBJ1-6; maybe TRBD1 (5 bases). Germline lookup yields CDR1 MNHEY and CDR2 SMNVEV (reference sequence). CDR3 size: 13 residues. Trimming left V 6 bases short and J 3 bases short, with 6 bases between. CDR3 nucleotides: TGTGCCAGCAGAACAGGCTATAATTCACCCCTCCACTTT. It specifies CASRTGYNSPLHF.

V gene TRBV6-5 combines with J gene TRBJ1-2, with D possibly being TRBD1 (5 bases). The CDR3 has 14 amino acids. Trimming left V 2 bases short and J 7 bases short, with 14 bases between. Germline lookup yields CDR1 MNHEY and CDR2 SVGAGI. CDR3 sequence reads: CASSYDLQTGGYTF. The CDR3 DNA follows: TGTGCCAGCAGTTACGACCTTCAAACAGGTGGCTACACCTTC.

This chain links TRBV7-2 with TRBJ2-1; TRBD1 is a possible D gene (5 bases). The CDR3 runs to 14 residues. V gave up 3 bases and J gave up 7 bases, with 13 bases separating them. Germline CDR1 is SGHTA and CDR2 is FQGNSA. The DNA for the CDR3 is TGTGCCAGCAGCTTCAGGGCAGGAGAGAATGAGCAGTTCTTC. Translation gives CASSFRAGENEQFF.

CDR3 DNA sequence: TGTGCCAGTAGTGTACCGGGACTACTCTACAATGAGCAGTTCTTC. Translation gives CASSVPGLLYNEQFF. This chain uses TRBV19 with TRBJ2-1; 7 nucleotides line up with TRBD2. This CDR3 contains 15 residues. The germline V gene encodes CDR1 LNHDA and CDR2 SQIVND (reference sequence). Unmatched junction bases numbered 7, after V lost 5 bases and J lost 3 bases.

This chain connects TRBV3-1 (or the pseudogene TRBV3-2) to TRBJ1-5, with a tentative D call TRBD1 (6 bases). This CDR3 contains 15 residues. Trimming removed 1 base at V and 7 bases at J, with 14 bases between. Germline assignment: CDR1 LGHDT and CDR2 YNNKEL (reference sequence). DNA for the CDR3: TGTGCCAGCAGCCAAGGCCCGACAGGAGGACAGCCCCAGCATTTT. The encoded protein is CASSQGPTGGQPQHF.

This chain connects TRBV4-3 to TRBJ1-2; no firm D call. V was shortened by 6 bases and J by 1 base, with 18 bases between the two germline ends. The CDR3 consists of 16 residues. Germline V gives CDR1 LGHNA, CDR2 YSLEER. DNA of the CDR3: TGCGCCAGCAGTTCCAGGTCCAGTATTGATAACTATGGCTACACCTTC. This sequence encodes CASSSRSSIDNYGYTF.

The rearrangement uses TRBV19 and TRBJ1-2, with D maybe TRBD1 (6 bases). V was pared by 3 bases and J by 9 bases, with 17 bases between. The CDR3 runs 14 residues. Germline CDR1 is LNHDA and CDR2 is SQIVND (reference sequence). DNA of the CDR3: TGTGCCAGTAGTATTATCGTTGGAAGGGGGAGCTACACCTTC. It translates to CASSIIVGRGSYTF.

This clone was seen only a few times. This chain joins TRBV5-3 and TRBJ2-3, with D maybe TRBD2 (5 bases). TRBV5-3 is recorded as an ORF, its role being uncertain. The CDR3 extends over 14 amino acids. V was shortened by 5 bases and J by 2 bases, with 12 bases between the two germline ends. The CDR3 protein is CARRRRTHTDTQYF. The CDR3 DNA sequence: TGTGCCAGAAGACGGAGGACTCACACAGATACGCAGTATTTT.